This is a list of T cell receptor beta chains from one sample in a study of response to subunit inactivated influenza vaccine. TCRdb recomputed calls from the RT-PCR reads with MiXCR, one row per CDR3 protein. Of more than 450,000 distinct CDR3 sequences detected, 7.6% appear once; the ten largest clones hold 13%. This sample comprised PBMCs from blood, obtained about 23 months after vaccination. The receptor source for this set is a man between 50 and 75 years old who received an inactivated influenza vaccine. Each CDR3 is given with its conserved first and last residue. A D gene is named only where the DNA matches it firmly. Part of the rows lack a size; the others show once, few, many or a class for expanded clones.

CASSQVETDSGSPLHF,TGCGCCAGCAGCCAAGTCGAGACTGACTCGGGGTCACCCCTCCACTTT,TRBJ1-6,-,TRBV4-1,-
CRGEAPAGLAGSSYNEQFF,TGCAGGGGCGAGGCACCGGCGGGACTAGCGGGGAGCTCCTACAATGAGCAGTTCTTC,TRBJ2-1,-,TRBV20-1,TRBD2
CATSGQGWEETQYF,TGTGCCACCAGCGGGCAGGGATGGGAAGAGACCCAGTACTTC,TRBJ2-5,many,TRBV24-1,-
CSAIGGSEKLFF,TGCAGTGCTATAGGGGGTTCAGAAAAACTGTTTTTT,TRBJ1-4,few,TRBV20-1,-
CASSQALQNYGYTF,TGCGCCAGCAGCCAAGCTTTACAGAACTATGGCTACACCTTC,TRBJ1-2,-,TRBV4-3,-
CASSPSGVDYGYTF,TGTGCCAGCAGCCCATCAGGGGTGGACTATGGCTACACCTTC,TRBJ1-2,-,TRBV5-6,-
CASSLASTGYGYTF,TGCGCCAGCAGCTTGGCCTCGACGGGCTATGGCTACACCTTC,TRBJ1-2,many,TRBV5-1,-
CASSYTPLGGNTEAFF,TGTGCCAGCAGTTACACCCCTCTCGGGGGGAACACTGAAGCTTTCTTT,TRBJ1-1,few,TRBV6-5,-
CAISRGDGYTF,TGTGCCATCAGCCGGGGGGATGGCTACACCTTC,TRBJ1-2,-,TRBV10-3,-
CASSLVATSGRWNEQFF,TGTGCCAGCAGCTTAGTAGCGACTAGCGGGAGGTGGAATGAGCAGTTCTTC,TRBJ2-1,-,TRBV11-2,TRBD2
CASSVSPQQNEKLFF,TGTGCCAGCAGCGTATCTCCGCAGCAGAATGAAAAACTGTTTTTT,TRBJ1-4,few,TRBV7-9,-
CASSLFQGPTDTQYF,TGTGCCAGCAGCTTGTTCCAAGGCCCCACAGATACGCAGTATTTT,TRBJ2-3,-,TRBV5-5,-
CSARDLRRGDTEAFF,TGCAGTGCTAGAGATCTTCGGAGGGGGGACACTGAAGCTTTCTTT,TRBJ1-1,few,TRBV20-1,-
CASSLVGQPYSNQPQHF,TGTGCCAGCAGCTTAGTCGGCCAGCCTTATAGCAATCAGCCCCAGCATTTT,TRBJ1-5,few,TRBV7-2,-
CASRGPGQGVYEQYF,TGTGCCAGCAGGGGACCGGGACAGGGGGTGTACGAGCAGTACTTC,TRBJ2-7,few,TRBV6-2/TRBV6-3,TRBD1
CASSVEGSTGNTIYF,TGTGCCAGCAGCGTAGAGGGGAGCACTGGAAACACCATATATTTT,TRBJ1-3,few,TRBV9,-
CASSLDGQNTEAFF,TGTGCCAGCAGCTTAGATGGGCAGAACACTGAAGCTTTCTTT,TRBJ1-1,few,TRBV11-2,-
CASSQGQGPFSPLHF,TGTGCCAGCAGCCAAGGACAGGGGCCGTTCTCACCCCTCCACTTT,TRBJ1-6,few,TRBV3-1,TRBD1
CASGLTPGQGVGLAGFVEQFF,TGTGCTAGTGGTTTGACCCCCGGACAGGGTGTGGGGCTAGCGGGATTTGTTGAGCAGTTCTTC,TRBJ2-1,many,TRBV12-5,-
CASSTGTRAKNIQYF,TGTGCCAGCAGTACCGGGACCCGAGCCAAAAACATTCAGTACTTC,TRBJ2-4,few,TRBV6-1,-
CAISESGSAGHGTYGYTF,TGTGCCATCAGTGAGTCGGGAAGTGCGGGACACGGGACCTATGGCTACACCTTC,TRBJ1-2,-,TRBV10-3,-
CASSLGGGVANQPQHF,TGTGCCAGCAGTTTAGGGGGAGGGGTAGCCAATCAGCCCCAGCATTTT,TRBJ1-5,many,TRBV27,-
CASSIQGGNQPQHF,TGTGCCAGTAGTATACAGGGGGGCAATCAGCCCCAGCATTTT,TRBJ1-5,few,TRBV19,TRBD1
CASSPQTGPGETQYF,TGTGCCAGCAGCCCCCAGACAGGGCCTGGGGAGACCCAGTACTTC,TRBJ2-5,-,TRBV7-2,TRBD1
CASSSGQGGRDTQYF,TGTGCCAGCAGCTCAGGACAGGGGGGGAGAGATACGCAGTATTTT,TRBJ2-3,many,TRBV7-8,TRBD1
CASRPEGTSTDTQYF,TGTGCCAGCAGACCGGAGGGGACTAGCACAGATACGCAGTATTTT,TRBJ2-3,many,TRBV12-3/TRBV12-4,-